Below are 26 T cell receptor beta chains sequenced from a single sample in a study of blood T cell repertoires in COVID-19. Method: immunoSEQ multiplex PCR; TCRdb's copy keeps in-frame clones and lacks some. The sample has approximately 430,000 clones, roughly 85% seen once; the top ten hold 1.4% to 1.5%. The specimen was peripheral blood. Receptors were obtained from a woman aged 25 to 39 with active or convalescent COVID-19.

The chain recombines TRBV5-1 with TRBJ1-4; 7 bases agree with TRBD1. The germline CDR1 and CDR2 sequences are SGHRS and YFSETQ. The CDR3 is 19 amino acids. The ends lost 3 bases at V and 3 bases at J; junction bases unmatched: 17. CDR3: CASSWGWIGSGTANEKLFF. The CDR3 coding sequence is TGCGCCAGCAGCTGGGGTTGGATAGGGTCGGGGACAGCTAATGAAAAACTGTTTTTT.

Notes on this clone: An end of the junction differs from the germline gene, which may be a read error. The chain joins TRBV6-5 to TRBJ1-1, with 9 bases aligning to TRBD1. The germline CDR1 and CDR2 sequences are MNHEY and SVGAGI. The CDR3 totals 13 residues. The DNA of the CDR3 is TGTGTCAGCAACAACGGACAGGGGAGGGGGGCTTTCTTT. This codes for CVSNNGQGRGAFF.

This clone was counted a few times. The V gene is TRBV30, the J gene TRBJ1-1; D may be TRBD1 (5 bases). The CDR3 is 13 amino acids. Trimming took 2 bases from V and 4 from J, leaving 11 bases between them. Germline V gene lookup returns CDR1 GTSNPN and CDR2 SVGIG (reference sequence). Written as DNA, the CDR3 is TGTGCCTGGAGTATGGTGGGGGGCACTGAAGCTTTCTTT. It specifies CAWSMVGGTEAFF.

The chain joins TRBV4-1 to TRBJ2-7; no definite D call. The CDR3 consists of 16 residues. V was pared by 4 bases and J by 0 bases, with 16 bases between. CDR1 MGHRA and CDR2 YSYEKL come from the germline V gene. The CDR3 here is CASSRLFGGNSYEQYF. In DNA form, the CDR3 reads TGCGCCAGCAGCCGCCTTTTTGGCGGTAACTCCTACGAGCAGTACTTC.

The chain combines TRBV18 with TRBJ2-7; D is perhaps TRBD1 (6 bases). Germline V gene lookup returns CDR1 KGHSH and CDR2 LQKENI. CDR3 length equals 13 residues. V lost 5 bases and J 6 bases, leaving 14 bases between the germline ends. CDR3 sequence: CASSEVQGSEQYF. CDR3 DNA: TGTGCCAGCTCAGAAGTACAGGGCAGCGAGCAGTACTTC.

The V and J genes are TRBV19 and TRBJ1-5; D is unresolved. CDR3 length: 16 amino acids. Germline V lookup: CDR1 LNHDA, CDR2 SQIVND (reference sequence). Trimming removed 7 bases from V and 4 bases from J, with 20 bases in between. The CDR3 region is CASMNMAGGLNQPQHF. The CDR3 DNA sequence: TGTGCCAGTATGAATATGGCAGGCGGGTTAAATCAGCCCCAGCATTTT. Combining the CDR3 with reference TRBV19 and TRBJ1-5 gives the whole variable domain DGGITQSPKYLFRKEGQNVTLSCEQNLNHDAMYWYRQDPGQGLRLIYYSQIVNDFQKGDIAEGYSVSREKKESFPLTVTSAQKNPTAFYLCASMNMAGGLNQPQHFGDGTRLSIL.

The sample holds a few counts of this clone. The gene calls are TRBV6-5 and TRBJ2-7; tentative D call: TRBD1 (6 bases). Germline CDR1 and CDR2: MNHEY and SVGAGI. Trimming pared 7 bases from V and 5 bases from J, leaving 18 bases between. The CDR3 contains 14 residues. The CDR3 is CASTSAGTIHEQYF. The CDR3 DNA follows: TGTGCCAGCACCTCCGCCGGGACAATCCACGAGCAGTACTTC.

This clone was counted once. The CDR3 spells CASSFGLAGDTDTQYF. The CDR3 nucleotides read TGTGCCAGCAGCTTTGGACTAGCGGGGGACACAGATACGCAGTATTTT. The chain joins TRBV7-6 to TRBJ2-3; TRBD2 agrees at 13 bases. The V segment lost 3 bases and the J segment 2 bases; nucleotides outside the gene matches: 2. Germline lookup yields CDR1 SGHVS and CDR2 FNYEAQ. CDR3 length: 16 residues.

This clone showed up just once. V is TRBV27 and J is TRBJ2-1, with 8 bases identical to TRBD2. Germline V CDR1 and CDR2: MNHEY, SMNVEV (reference sequence). CDR3 length: 15 amino acids. Trimming took 4 bases from V and 1 from J; bases not matched to a gene: 3. CDR3 region: CASSSLADSYNEQFF. In nucleotides, the CDR3 is TGTGCCAGCAGTTCACTAGCGGATTCCTACAATGAGCAGTTCTTC.

J is TRBJ2-5 and V is TRBV10-3; no clear D gene. V shed 4 bases and J shed 2 bases, with 8 bases lying between them. The CDR3 consists of 13 residues. Germline lookup yields CDR1 ENHRY and CDR2 SYGVKD. In DNA, the CDR3 is TGTGCCATCAGTGGGTCAGCTCAAGAGACCCAGTACTTC. It encodes CAISGSAQETQYF.

CDR3 loop: CASREGQGLEQYF. For the CDR3, the DNA is TGTGCCAGCAGGGAGGGACAGGGACTCGAGCAGTACTTC. The chain combines TRBV2 with TRBJ2-7, with 9 bases identical to TRBD1. V lost 6 bases to trimming and J lost 6 bases; unmatched junction nucleotides: 6. This CDR3 spans 13 amino acids. Per the germline V gene, CDR1 is SNHLY and CDR2 is FYNNEI.

This rearrangement joins TRBV28 to TRBJ2-3; 11 bases are a match to TRBD2. The CDR3 contains 17 residues. After removal of 6 bases from V and 0 bases from J, the junction contained 8 bases not matched to a gene. Looked up from germline, CDR1 is MDHEN and CDR2 is SYDVKM. In nucleotides, the CDR3 is TGTGCCAGCAGCCAACCGGGACTAGCGGCTAGCACAGATACGCAGTATTTT. Translation: CASSQPGLAASTDTQYF.

The chain joins TRBV19 to TRBJ2-5; D uncertain. V was trimmed by 5 bases and J by 4 bases, leaving 14 bases between them. Germline V lookup: CDR1 LNHDA, CDR2 SQIVND (reference sequence). The CDR3 totals 14 residues. As DNA, the CDR3 is TGTGCCAGTAGTCCCCACGTTGCGGTAGAGACCCAGTACTTC. It yields the protein CASSPHVAVETQYF.

The V and J genes are TRBV25-1 and TRBJ1-3; TRBD1 matches at 7 bases. This CDR3 has 14 amino acids. CDR1 is MGHDK and CDR2 is SYGVNS in the germline V gene. After removal of 5 bases from V and 6 bases from J, the junction contained 7 bases not matched to a gene. The CDR3 spells CASSQQGNQNTIYF. The CDR3 bases are TGTGCCAGCAGTCAACAGGGGAACCAAAACACCATATATTTT.

The rearrangement links TRBV5-6 to TRBJ1-1; D unresolved. Germline CDR1 and CDR2: SGHDT and YYEEEE. The CDR3 has 13 residues. Between the trimmed V and J ends, which lost 4 bases and 1 base, there was a span of 8 bases. CDR3: CASSPVWNTEAFF. The CDR3 DNA reads TGTGCCAGCAGCCCTGTATGGAACACTGAAGCTTTCTTT.

The chain carries TRBV4-1 and TRBJ1-2; D is uncertain. This CDR3 comprises 12 residues. V was trimmed by 0 bases and J by 11 bases, leaving 10 bases between them. CDR1 MGHRA and CDR2 YSYEKL come from the germline V gene. DNA of the CDR3: TGCGCCAGCAGCCAAGATCCGAGGCGGTACACCTTC. Translated: CASSQDPRRYTF.

This clone has just a few counts. The chain carries TRBV18 and TRBJ1-6; TRBD1 agrees at 8 bases. The CDR3 has 16 residues. Trimming cost V 4 bases and J 10 bases; bases outside gene matches: 12. The germline V gene encodes CDR1 KGHSH and CDR2 LQKENI. Here the CDR3 reads CASSLLLTGDDSPLHF. In DNA, the CDR3 is TGTGCCAGCTCACTATTACTGACAGGGGATGACTCACCCCTCCACTTT.

The rearrangement links TRBV2 to TRBJ1-1; TRBD1 matches 12 bases. CDR1 and CDR2 from the germline V gene are SNHLY and FYNNEI. Trimming took 0 bases from V and 4 from J; bases not matched to a gene: 0. This CDR3 contains 15 residues. The CDR3 region has the DNA TGTGCCAGCAGTGAAGCGGGACAGGGGGCCACTGAAGCTTTCTTT. Its protein is CASSEAGQGATEAFF.

The chain has TRBV18 and TRBJ1-2; TRBD1 is a possible D gene (5 bases). The length of the CDR3 is 15 residues. Germline V gene sequence: CDR1 KGHSH, CDR2 LQKENI. Trimming cost V 0 bases and J 0 bases, with 8 bases left between them. The CDR3 bases are TGTGCCAGCTCACCACCCACAGGAACTAACTATGGCTACACCTTC. Protein sequence: CASSPPTGTNYGYTF.

The chain joins TRBV3-1 (or the pseudogene TRBV3-2) to TRBJ1-3, with D uncertain. Trimming stripped 2 bases from V and 0 bases from J, with 11 bases between. The CDR3 covers 16 residues. CDR1 and CDR2 from the germline V gene are LGHDT and YNNKEL (reference sequence). CDR3 nucleotides: TGTGCCAGCAGCCAATCTTTCCCGGGCTCTGGAAACACCATATATTTT. This gives the protein CASSQSFPGSGNTIYF.

DNA of the CDR3: TGTGCCAGCTCACCCACGAGCGGACCCTACGAGCAGTACTTC. Amino acids: CASSPTSGPYEQYF. V is TRBV18 and J is TRBJ2-7; the D gene is possibly TRBD2 (5 bases). Germline-derived CDR1 and CDR2 are KGHSH and LQKENI. V shed 3 bases and J shed 2 bases, with 11 bases lying between them. The CDR3 consists of 14 residues.

V usage is TRBV7-2 and J usage is TRBJ1-5; 9 bases line up with TRBD1. This CDR3 has 15 amino acids. Germline lookup yields CDR1 SGHTA and CDR2 FQGNSA. V was clipped by 5 bases and J by 6 bases; unmatched bases: 8. The CDR3 reads CASSPLTGGSQPQHF. CDR3 DNA: TGTGCCAGCAGCCCTTTGACAGGGGGGAGTCAGCCCCAGCATTTT.

This sequence joins TRBV12-5 and TRBJ2-2; the match to TRBD1 covers 8 bases. The CDR3 is 16 amino acids. V trimming: 5 bases; J trimming: 1 base; junction bases outside the gene matches: 6. Per the germline V gene, CDR1 is LGHNT and CDR2 is FRNRAP. Written as DNA, the CDR3 is TGTGCTAGTGGTCTCGGACAGGGAGGGAACACCGGGGAGCTGTTTTTT. It specifies CASGLGQGGNTGELFF.

V gene TRBV7-9 combines with J gene TRBJ2-1; 10 bases are shared with TRBD2. Germline loops: CDR1 SEHNR, CDR2 FQNEAQ (reference sequence). The CDR3 covers 13 residues. V lost 3 bases, J lost 10 bases, and 3 bases stayed unmatched. The CDR3: CASSFLAGEEQFF. CDR3 DNA: TGTGCCAGCAGCTTCCTAGCGGGGGAAGAGCAGTTCTTC. Complete variable domain (other parts from reference TRBV7-9 and TRBJ2-1): DTGVSQNPRHKITKRGQNVTFRCDPISEHNRLYWYRQTLGQGPEFLTYFQNEAQLEKSRLLSDRFSAERPKGSFSTLEIQRTEQGDSAMYLCASSFLAGEEQFFGPGTRLTVL.

V and J are TRBV5-8 and TRBJ2-1, with TRBD2 matching 11 bases. Germline CDR1 and CDR2: SGHTS and YDEGEE. The V and J ends lost 3 bases and 7 bases, in that order; junction bases with no gene match: 9. The CDR3 contains 16 residues. CDR3 sequence (DNA): TGTGCCAGCAGCTCAACCGGCTCTAGCGGGGGGAATGAGCAGTTCTTC. Protein: CASSSTGSSGGNEQFF.

This clone was picked up a small number of times. The chain recombines TRBV6-5 with TRBJ2-7; TRBD1 aligns across 8 bases. CDR1 and CDR2 (germline): MNHEY, SVGAGI. The ends lost 3 bases at V and 5 bases at J; junction bases unmatched: 12. The CDR3 is 16 amino acids. The CDR3 is CASSYSRGQAVHEQYF. The CDR3 region has the DNA TGTGCCAGCAGTTATTCCCGGGGACAGGCCGTCCACGAGCAGTACTTC.